This T cell receptor beta chain originates from a study of blood T cell repertoires in COVID-19. Overall study: Specimens from acute and convalescent COVID-19 originated in the United States, Italy and Spain. PBMCs, B-cell-depleted T cells, or T cells provided the cDNA or gDNA that made up the material.

In the source study's methods: Estimation of nucleated cell counts relied on the amplification of reference gene primers. Some clones are missing from TCRdb's copy, which holds only in-frame ones; the method was immunoSEQ multiplex PCR. The DNA was the basis for D and trimming; V, J and clone size are from that table. The data show roughly 110,000 clones, around 82% seen once. This sequence was found in a human donor in a cohort sampled during active COVID-19. Sequencing input: peripheral blood.

CDR3 in DNA: TGTGCCAGCAGCTTGCACAGCGGGATGTACGAGCAGTACTTC. The encoded protein is CASSLHSGMYEQYF. The chain has TRBV5-5 and TRBJ2-7, with TRBD2 matching 7 bases. Germline CDR1 SGHKS, CDR2 YYEKEE (reference sequence). The CDR3 is made up of 14 amino acids. The ends lost 1 base at V and 4 bases at J; junction bases unmatched: 5.